The T cell receptor (beta chain) under discussion was sequenced for a study of blood T cells in healthy people across ages. Overall study results and limits: In older individuals, TCR beta diversity per million T cells was lower, falling roughly linearly with age. More naive CD4+ cells and higher diversity marked long-lived donors relative to aged donors. Naive T cell percentage showed a strong correlation with TCR beta diversity.

Germline CDR1 DFQATT, CDR2 SNEGSKA (reference sequence). Germline trimming cut 0 bases from V and 5 bases from J; bases unmatched to any gene: 15. The length of the CDR3 is 17 residues. Next came a second PCR, run for about 7 to 12 cycles, which used a sample-barcoded 5' primer along with a J-beta primer mix. Unique molecular identifiers of 12 random nucleotides labeled each cDNA. TCRdb itself ran the 5' RACE reads through MiXCR, one entry per CDR3 protein. The table includes roughly 410,000 distinct CDR3 sequences, over 45% detected once. Comment on this clonotype: Its specificity is not known.

Sequencing input: blood. The TCR was taken from a man between 60 and 75 years old in good health. The rearrangement joins TRBV20-1 to TRBJ1-1, with TRBD1 matching 7 bases. CDR3 DNA sequence: TGCAGTGCTAGAGATCCGGGGAGGGGGCGGCTGGAGACTGAAGCTTTCTTT. It yields the protein CSARDPGRGRLETEAFF.